Listed here is a single T cell receptor beta chain. It lacks a known antigen. Base qualities are missing; no much larger clone stands one base away. The data originate from a study of blood T cell repertoires in COVID-19 (dated by TCRdb to the early 2020s). With respect to the entire study: Samples from collaborators originated in the United States, Italy and Spain and spanned both the acute and convalescent phases of COVID-19. The material from the prospective study consisted of cDNA or gDNA derived from T cells, B-cell-depleted T cells, or PBMCs. Deeply sampled blood TCRbeta repertoires from subjects exposed to, actively infected with, or recovered from COVID-19 were included in the dataset. The repertoires were released in a freely available public database meant as a resource for research on the immune response to SARS-CoV-2. The samples were drawn from two sources: the first 160 participants of the ongoing ImmuneRACE study, and 1,254 subjects contributed by 6 global collaborators. A de-identified subject ID, COVID-19 status, age in years and sex were almost always included in the sample metadata. Where HLA class I and class II types were available, the types were taken from metadata supplied by the sample provider, not from assay-based typing.

In Seattle, one collaborating source enrolled patients while the infection was active and tracked those patients longitudinally over the course of disease. The collaborating institutions used their own protocols to collect whole blood in K2EDTA tubes. For TCRbeta analysis, collaborators shipped samples as frozen whole blood, isolated PBMCs, or DNA extracted from either of those sample types. From its cysteine to its phenylalanine, the CDR3 spans 13 amino acids. The DNA shown is the 39-base CDR3, in frame from base 1. The germline V gene (reference sequence) supplies CDR1 LGHDT and CDR2 YNNKEL. Cut back by 3 bases and 0 bases, the V and J ends lie 3 bases apart. Points the paper makes about the study in general: The quantity of clinical and demographic metadata differed by source and by participant and was supplied without curation.

TCRbeta CDR3 regions were amplified from genomic DNA by means of the immunoSEQ Assay, a bias-controlled multiplex PCR. The authors' analysis ran thus. The number of nucleated cells in each sample was estimated by amplification of reference gene primers within the assay. To quantify the absolute abundance of each unique TCRbeta CDR3 rearrangement, sequence reads were collapsed and filtered. For each sample, productive Simpson clonality was calculated by taking the square root of Simpson's diversity index across productive rearrangements. Imported from immuneACCESS, the table was reduced by TCRdb to in-frame sequences with V and J called. These copies leave out some clones; in studies compared against another copy, an unresolved V gene accounts for under half, and the cause of the remainder is not known. The D gene and trimming were derived from the DNA, and the V and J assignments and clone size from that table. The sample includes approximately 260,000 clones, with 80% to 90% observed a single time. The ten largest clones represent about 10% of the sample.

The sequence joins TRBV3-1 (or the pseudogene TRBV3-2) to TRBJ1-3, with no confidently assigned D gene. The sequence was obtained from a woman aged 65 to 85 with COVID-19, enrolled during active disease. Input material: peripheral blood. The nucleotide sequence reads as follows: TGTGCCAGCAGCCACTACTCTGGAAACACCATATATTTT. The translation is CASSHYSGNTIYF.